This TCR beta chain emerged from a study of cytomegalovirus exposure and HLA in healthy donors. Study observations and caveats: CMV antigen specificity was confirmed in vitro for a few CMV-associated chains.

Clones were read by immunoSEQ multiplex PCR, and TCRdb kept only the in-frame ones, dropping some. Counted here are around 300,000 clones, approximately 88% occurring once; the ten biggest clones make up around 0.96%. To note about this clone: The antigen is unknown.

Input material: PBMCs. The TCR originated in a man aged 30 to 39 in good health and CMV-seronegative.

CDR3 nucleotides: TGTGCCAGCAGCTTATGGAGGGTTGGGGCCAACGTCCTGACTTTC. Protein sequence: CASSLWRVGANVLTF. The chain recombines TRBV7-2 with TRBJ2-6, with D possibly TRBD2 on 6 matching bases. CDR1 SGHTA and CDR2 FQGNSA come from the germline V gene. Trimming removed 2 bases at V and 3 bases at J, with 8 bases between. The CDR3 is made up of 15 amino acids.